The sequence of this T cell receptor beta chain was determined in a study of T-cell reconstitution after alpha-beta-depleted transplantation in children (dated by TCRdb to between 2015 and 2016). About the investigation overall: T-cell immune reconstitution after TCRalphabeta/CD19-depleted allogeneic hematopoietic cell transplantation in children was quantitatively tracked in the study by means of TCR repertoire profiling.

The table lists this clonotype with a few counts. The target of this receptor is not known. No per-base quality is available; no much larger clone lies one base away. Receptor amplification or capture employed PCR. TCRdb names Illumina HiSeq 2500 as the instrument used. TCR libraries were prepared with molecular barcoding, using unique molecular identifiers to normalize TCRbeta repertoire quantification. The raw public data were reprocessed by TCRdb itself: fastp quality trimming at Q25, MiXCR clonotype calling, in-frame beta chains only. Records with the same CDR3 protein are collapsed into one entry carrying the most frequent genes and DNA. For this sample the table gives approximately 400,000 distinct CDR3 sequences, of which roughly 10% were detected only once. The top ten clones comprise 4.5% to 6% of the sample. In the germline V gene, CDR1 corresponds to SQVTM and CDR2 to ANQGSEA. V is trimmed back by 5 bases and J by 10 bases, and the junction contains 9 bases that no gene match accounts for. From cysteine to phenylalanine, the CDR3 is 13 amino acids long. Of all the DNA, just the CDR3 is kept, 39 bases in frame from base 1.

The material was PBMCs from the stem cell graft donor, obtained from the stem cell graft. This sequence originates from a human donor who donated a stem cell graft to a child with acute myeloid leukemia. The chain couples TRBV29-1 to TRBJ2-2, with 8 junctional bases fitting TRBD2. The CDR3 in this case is CSVRELGLEELFF. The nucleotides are TGCAGCGTTCGGGAGCTGGGACTAGAGGAGCTGTTTTTT.